Shown below are 21 T cell receptor beta chains from a single sample sequenced in a study of early T cells in non-severe SARS-CoV-2 infection. TCRdb redid the calling of the 5' RACE reads with MiXCR, one entry per CDR3 protein. The repertoire has 79,000 or so distinct CDR3 sequences, around 13% of them found once; the top ten carry about 1.1%. What was sequenced was whole blood. Source of these receptors: an adult who was a healthcare worker with PCR-confirmed SARS-CoV-2 infection or an uninfected control (not recorded which).

This clonotype was picked up many times. The CDR3 sequence: CSVGHTGELFF. CDR3 coding DNA: TGCAGCGTTGGACACACCGGGGAGCTGTTTTTT. V usage is TRBV29-1 and J usage is TRBJ2-2; D is undetermined. The CDR3 is 11 amino acids. Trimming stripped 4 bases from V and 3 bases from J, with 3 bases between. The germline CDR1 and CDR2 sequences are SQVTM and ANQGSEA.

This clonotype has more than one count but fewer than ten. This chain uses TRBV28 with TRBJ1-1, with TRBD1 as a possible D gene (5 bases). Germline lookup yields CDR1 MDHEN and CDR2 SYDVKM. The CDR3 runs 13 residues. V lost 6 bases and J lost 4, with 12 bases in between. The CDR3 DNA reads TGTGCCAGCAGCGCTTTTAGGGGCACTGAAGCTTTCTTT. This codes for CASSAFRGTEAFF.

This clonotype was counted at least ten times. V usage is TRBV7-2 and J usage is TRBJ1-5; D ambiguous. The V gene lost 0 bases and the J gene lost 3 bases, with 0 bases spanning the gap. This CDR3 contains 12 residues. Germline V lookup: CDR1 SGHTA, CDR2 FQGNSA. The chain's CDR3 is CASSLANQPQHF. CDR3 coding DNA: TGTGCCAGCAGCTTAGCCAATCAGCCCCAGCATTTT.

This clonotype was detected only a few times. The chain couples TRBV7-2 to TRBJ2-3, with 8 bases that match TRBD1. Germline-derived CDR1 and CDR2 are SGHTA and FQGNSA. This CDR3 region has 17 residues. V shed 2 bases and J 0 bases; nucleotides not matched to a gene: 7. Here the CDR3 reads CASSLWGWDRSTDTQYF. The CDR3, as DNA: TGTGCCAGCAGCTTATGGGGTTGGGACAGGAGCACAGATACGCAGTATTTT.

The chain employs TRBV11-2 and TRBJ2-2; D may be TRBD1 (6 bases). This CDR3 spans 14 amino acids. V lost 5 bases and J 3 bases, leaving 10 bases between the germline ends. Germline V gives CDR1 SGHAT, CDR2 FQNNGV. The CDR3 loop is CASSPDSYTGELFF. In DNA, the CDR3 is TGTGCCAGCAGCCCGGACAGTTACACCGGGGAGCTGTTTTTT.

This sequence joins TRBV7-2 and TRBJ2-7; possibly TRBD2 for D (5 bases). V was cut by 6 bases and J by 7 bases, with 28 bases left in between. Per the germline V gene, CDR1 is SGHTA and CDR2 is FQGNSA. This CDR3 has 17 residues. The chain's CDR3 is CASRLEYGRSHDWEQYF. In DNA form, the CDR3 reads TGTGCCAGCAGACTAGAGTACGGCCGGTCTCATGATTGGGAGCAGTACTTC.

This sequence joins TRBV28 and TRBJ1-5; a possible D gene is TRBD1 (5 bases). V was trimmed by 1 base and J by 4 bases, leaving 14 bases between them. The germline CDR1 and CDR2 sequences are MDHEN and SYDVKM. The CDR3 length is 16 residues. The CDR3 is CASSLFLTVVNQPQHF. CDR3 coding DNA: TGTGCCAGCAGTTTATTCTTGACAGTAGTAAATCAGCCCCAGCATTTT.

The V call is TRBV18, the J call TRBJ1-4; 10 bases line up with TRBD1. The CDR3 is 16 amino acids. CDR1 is KGHSH and CDR2 is LQKENI in the germline V gene. The V and J ends lost 3 bases and 5 bases, in that order; junction bases with no gene match: 6. In DNA, the CDR3 is TGTGCCAGCTCACCGAGGGACAGGGGTCAGAATGAAAAACTGTTTTTT. Translation gives CASSPRDRGQNEKLFF.

This clonotype was detected a few times. The J gene is TRBJ2-3, the V gene TRBV12-3 or TRBV12-4; the match to TRBD2 covers 8 bases. The V and J ends lost 3 bases and 1 base, in that order; junction bases with no gene match: 3. This CDR3 is built from 15 residues. The CDR3 reads CASSFSSGRTDTQYF. The DNA for the CDR3 is TGTGCCAGCAGTTTCTCTAGCGGGCGCACAGATACGCAGTATTTT.

This clonotype was seen ten or more times. The chain couples TRBV27 to TRBJ2-7, with 7 bases fitting TRBD1. The trim removed 3 bases at V and 2 bases at J, leaving 4 bases unmatched. Germline V gene lookup returns CDR1 MNHEY and CDR2 SMNVEV (reference sequence). This CDR3 has 14 residues. DNA for the CDR3: TGTGCCAGCAGTTTGGGCCAGGGGGCCTACGAGCAGTACTTC. It codes for CASSLGQGAYEQYF.

This clonotype was seen a few times. This chain joins TRBV7-9 and TRBJ1-2; D not resolved. This CDR3 is 15 amino acids long. Trimming pared 3 bases from V and 2 bases from J, leaving 13 bases between. The germline V gene encodes CDR1 SEHNR and CDR2 FQNEAQ (reference sequence). The DNA for the CDR3 is TGTGCCAGCAGCTTGGCCCTCCGGGAAAACTATGGCTACACCTTC. Translation: CASSLALRENYGYTF.

This clonotype has a count of ten or more. The rearrangement joins TRBV29-1 to TRBJ2-5; 11 bases map to TRBD2. CDR1 and CDR2 from the germline V gene are SQVTM and ANQGSEA. The V and J ends lost 0 bases and 5 bases, in that order; junction bases with no gene match: 5. CDR3 length: 15 residues. In DNA, the CDR3 is TGCAGCGTTGAAGATCGAACTAGCGGGAGCGAGACCCAGTACTTC. This codes for CSVEDRTSGSETQYF.

This clonotype appeared many times. The chain employs TRBV7-6 and TRBJ2-1; TRBD2 matches at 15 bases. The CDR3 extends over 17 amino acids. The V segment lost 5 bases and the J segment 7 bases; nucleotides outside the gene matches: 9. Germline values: CDR1 SGHVS, CDR2 FNYEAQ. In nucleotides, the CDR3 is TGTGCCAGCAGCCCTCGGGGACTAGCGGGGGGCCTTAATGAGCAGTTCTTC. This encodes CASSPRGLAGGLNEQFF.

The V and J genes are TRBV6-1 and TRBJ2-1, with a possible D match to TRBD2 (6 bases). The CDR3 contains 16 residues. Per germline, CDR1 MNHNS and CDR2 SASEGT. Trimming took 4 bases from V and 5 from J, leaving 18 bases between them. The CDR3 DNA follows: TGTGCCAGCAGTGGGGGTAGCGGCCACTCTAACAATGAGCAGTTCTTC. Its protein is CASSGGSGHSNNEQFF.

This clonotype showed up just a few times. The chain links TRBV25-1 to TRBJ2-5, with a tentative D call TRBD2 (5 bases). CDR1 and CDR2 from the germline V gene are MGHDK and SYGVNS. The CDR3 spans 15 residues. Trimming shortened V by 3 bases and J by 1 base, and 12 bases separated the two germline ends. The CDR3 nucleotides are TGTGCCAGCAGTGATTCGCGGGTGATCCAAGAGACCCAGTACTTC. Translated, it gives CASSDSRVIQETQYF.

The chain is built from TRBV6-2 or TRBV6-3 and TRBJ1-1; D not certain. Trimming pared 5 bases from V and 8 bases from J, leaving 21 bases between. Looked up from germline, CDR1 is MNHEY and CDR2 is SVGEGT. The CDR3 runs 15 residues. The CDR3: CASSTTGRTLKEAFF. The DNA of the CDR3 is TGTGCCAGCAGTACAACGGGTAGAACGTTAAAGGAAGCTTTCTTT.

This clonotype was found a few times. The chain employs TRBV11-2 and TRBJ1-6; D call uncertain. The V gene lost 1 base and the J gene lost 7 bases, with 8 bases spanning the gap. This CDR3 region has 14 residues. Germline V gives CDR1 SGHAT, CDR2 FQNNGV. For the CDR3, the DNA is TGTGCCAGCAGCTTAGCAGTTTTCAATTCACCCCTCCACTTT. Protein: CASSLAVFNSPLHF.

In this sample, this clonotype turned up many times. The chain carries TRBV7-8 and TRBJ1-1; D unresolved. Trimming left V 2 bases short and J 6 bases short, with 10 bases between. The CDR3 runs 13 residues. Germline assignment: CDR1 SGHVS and CDR2 FQNEAQ. DNA of the CDR3: TGTGCCAGCAGCTTATTACGAGGGCCTGAAGCTTTCTTT. Translation gives CASSLLRGPEAFF.

This clonotype was found many times. A junction boundary mismatches the germline segment, possibly from a read error. The chain uses TRBV7-7 and TRBJ2-6; D gene uncertain. Germline CDR1 is SSHAT and CDR2 is FNYEAQ (reference sequence). There are 17 residues in the CDR3. CDR3 bases: TGTGCTAGCAGCTTACCTCGGCGCCCCTCTGGGGCCAACGTCCTGACTTTC. Translating gives CASSLPRRPSGANVLTF.

The V call is TRBV27, the J call TRBJ2-1; D might be TRBD2 (5 bases). The CDR3 extends over 15 amino acids. The V gene lost 5 bases and the J gene lost 1 base, with 12 bases spanning the gap. Germline values: CDR1 MNHEY, CDR2 SMNVEV (reference sequence). CDR3 protein: CASSQERRSYNEQFF. DNA for the CDR3: TGTGCCAGCAGTCAAGAGCGGAGATCCTACAATGAGCAGTTCTTC.

This clonotype was detected many times. The chain recombines TRBV20-1 with TRBJ1-1; tentative D call: TRBD1 (5 bases). Germline V gives CDR1 DFQATT, CDR2 SNEGSKA (reference sequence). The CDR3 runs to 13 residues. The V end was cut by 5 bases, the J end by 4 bases, with 14 bases between. The CDR3 reads CSAGAGRTTEAFF. CDR3 nucleotides: TGCAGTGCTGGGGCGGGAAGAACCACTGAAGCTTTCTTT.